This T cell receptor (beta chain) was sequenced in a study of shared T cell receptors in the human thymus. Here immunoSEQ multiplex PCR was the method, and the copy in TCRdb shows in-frame clones only, minus some. The table includes hundreds of thousands of clones, approximately 78% detected once. V gave up 5 bases and J gave up 4 bases, with 14 bases separating them. The germline V gene has CDR1 MDHEN and CDR2 SYDVKM. CDR3 length equals 14 residues. This clone was seen more than once but under ten times. These same data were also listed under a study on human thymus T cells. That report notes: Thymic and blood repertoires showed apparently biased V and J gene usage.

The clonotype originates from a boy younger than two with a congenital heart defect. The chain joins TRBV28 to TRBJ1-2; D not resolved. Source material: thymocytes. The CDR3 spells CASSPGRSGYGYTF. The DNA of the CDR3 is TGTGCCAGCAGTCCCGGTCGAAGTGGCTATGGCTACACCTTC.